This T cell receptor (beta chain) was identified during a study of a mutant IDH1 vaccine in newly diagnosed glioma. Study overall: Receipt of radiotherapy, temozolomide, or both preceded the study, and most received both.

Concerning this clone: Its antigen is not identified.

The time point was: week 5, during vaccination. Topical imiquimod was applied with each vaccine dose, which held 300 ug of mutant IDH1 20-mer peptide. This CDR3 spans 15 amino acids. V was shortened by 0 bases and J by 3 bases, with 12 bases between the two germline ends. Germline CDR1 LGHNA, CDR2 YNFKEQ. TCRdb keeps only in-frame clones here, not all; method: immunoSEQ multiplex PCR. The sample has 40,000 or so clones; roughly 90% are singletons. The sequences come from PBMCs, collected from a glioma patient whose treatment included an IDH1 peptide vaccine. The chain has TRBV4-2 and TRBJ2-7, with D possibly matching TRBD1 (6 bases). The origin of this receptor is a man aged 45-60 years with glioma. CDR3 sequence reads: CASSQDVWTDYEQYF. In nucleotides, the CDR3 is TGTGCCAGCAGCCAAGATGTTTGGACAGACTACGAGCAGTACTTC.